The 21 T cell receptor beta chains presented below share a single source sample, sequenced in a study of Ad26.COV2.S vaccination and SARS-CoV-2 variants. Treatment noted: around 19 received Ad26.COV2.S at low or high dose, single or two shots; about five received placebo; per-sample allocation not given. Specimens were obtained on day 63 following the first vaccine or placebo injection. Using immunoSEQ multiplex PCR, the repertoire was profiled, and TCRdb retains in-frame clones only, with some absent. Among hundreds of thousands of clones listed, 70% to 90% were seen once. The sequenced sample was peripheral blood, obtained in a trial of Ad26.COV2.S vaccine versus placebo. These receptors originate from a person aged 18-60 years who received the Ad26.COV2.S COVID-19 vaccine or a placebo.

The V and J genes are TRBV11-1 and TRBJ2-4, with a weak D call TRBD2 (5 bases). The CDR3 has 15 residues. V was trimmed by 5 bases and J by 0 bases, leaving 11 bases between them. Looked up from germline, CDR1 is SGHAT and CDR2 is FQDESV (reference sequence). CDR3 sequence: CASSRAAGAKNIQYF. The CDR3 nucleotides read TGTGCCAGCAGCCGAGCGGCAGGAGCCAAAAACATTCAGTACTTC.

The genes are TRBV5-4 and TRBJ2-5; 13 bases align to TRBD2. CDR1 and CDR2 (germline): SGHNT, YYREEE (reference sequence). J was trimmed by 5 bases and V by 3 bases; bases with no gene match: 10. This CDR3 spans 17 amino acids. The CDR3 region is CASSSGLAGVSRETQYF. CDR3 nucleotide sequence: TGTGCCAGCAGCTCCGGACTAGCGGGAGTATCTAGGGAGACCCAGTACTTC.

The gene calls are TRBV27 and TRBJ1-1; perhaps TRBD1 as D (5 bases). The length of the CDR3 is 15 residues. The V gene lost 3 bases and the J gene lost 0 bases, with 11 bases spanning the gap. Germline CDR1 and CDR2: MNHEY and SMNVEV (reference sequence). DNA of the CDR3: TGTGCCAGCAGTTTCCTGACAGAGTTGAACACTGAAGCTTTCTTT. Translation gives CASSFLTELNTEAFF.

This chain joins TRBV15 and TRBJ1-1; 8 bases line up with TRBD1. The CDR3 spans 16 residues. Germline-derived CDR1 and CDR2 are LNHNV and YYDKDF (reference sequence). J gave up 5 bases and V 0 bases, and 8 bases lay outside the gene matches. The CDR3 here is CATSRDTDRVGTEAFF. The CDR3 coding sequence is TGTGCCACCAGCAGAGATACGGACAGGGTAGGGACTGAAGCTTTCTTT.

The chain combines TRBV29-1 with TRBJ2-7; tentative D call: TRBD1 (6 bases). The CDR3 runs to 11 residues. Germline V lookup: CDR1 SQVTM, CDR2 ANQGSEA. The V end was cut by 7 bases, the J end by 5 bases, with 12 bases between. CDR3 loop: CSATGYHEQYF. The CDR3 DNA sequence: TGCAGCGCCACAGGGTACCACGAGCAGTACTTC.

This clone was counted a few times. This chain joins TRBV29-1 and TRBJ1-2; D is possibly TRBD1 (6 bases). The CDR3 is 17 residues long. Trimming pared 0 bases from V and 3 bases from J, leaving 20 bases between. CDR1 is SQVTM, CDR2 ANQGSEA, per germline. Here the CDR3 reads CSVEDQRGRGSHYGYTF. DNA for the CDR3: TGCAGCGTTGAAGATCAAAGGGGGAGGGGAAGTCACTATGGCTACACCTTC.

CDR3 amino acids: CASSHGTARSDTQYF. The CDR3 bases are TGTGCCAGCAGCCACGGGACTGCCCGGAGTGATACGCAGTATTTT. The chain couples TRBV3-1 (or the pseudogene TRBV3-2) to TRBJ2-3, with a possible D match to TRBD2 (6 bases). CDR3 size: 15 residues. V was trimmed by 3 bases and J by 6 bases, leaving 16 bases between them. Germline values: CDR1 LGHDT, CDR2 YNNKEL (reference sequence).

The J gene is TRBJ1-2, the V gene TRBV6-5; 10 positions agree with TRBD1. The CDR3 is 15 residues long. Per the germline V gene, CDR1 is MNHEY and CDR2 is SVGAGI. V dropped 7 bases and J dropped 6; count of bases not matched to a gene: 11. This CDR3 is CASNPGQGVSHGYTF. CDR3 bases: TGTGCCAGCAACCCCGGACAGGGGGTTTCGCATGGCTACACCTTC.

This clone came up a few times. The CDR3 protein is CASSPPVLQSGELFF. CDR3 nucleotides: TGTGCCAGCTCACCACCGGTTTTGCAGTCCGGGGAGCTGTTTTTT. V is TRBV18 and J is TRBJ2-2, with D unclear. V dropped 0 bases and J dropped 6 bases, with 11 bases sitting between them. The CDR3 length is 15 residues. From germline, CDR1 is KGHSH and CDR2 LQKENI.

Note on this clone: Other nucleotide sequences from this sample produce the same CDR3. This chain joins TRBV12-3 or TRBV12-4 and TRBJ1-1, with D possibly TRBD1 on 5 matching bases. V was clipped by 6 bases and J by 6 bases, with 11 bases between them. This CDR3 spans 12 amino acids. CDR3 sequence (DNA): TGTGCCAGCAGCCCGCAGGGTTCTGAAGCTTTCTTT. It is translated as CASSPQGSEAFF.

This chain links TRBV4-2 with TRBJ2-2, with 9 bases lining up with TRBD1. This CDR3 region has 17 residues. J was trimmed by 0 bases and V by 2 bases; bases with no gene match: 4. Germline V lookup: CDR1 LGHNA, CDR2 YNFKEQ. The CDR3 nucleotides read TGTGCCAGCAGCCAACAGGACAGGGGACCGAACACCGGGGAGCTGTTTTTT. It yields the protein CASSQQDRGPNTGELFF.

This chain connects TRBV2 to TRBJ1-1, with D unclear. With 6 bases removed from V and 1 base from J, the gap between germline ends came to 12 bases. CDR1 SNHLY and CDR2 FYNNEI come from the germline V gene. CDR3 length: 14 amino acids. CDR3 sequence: CASSLAGWNTEAFF. CDR3 sequence (DNA): TGTGCCAGCAGCCTGGCGGGCTGGAACACTGAAGCTTTCTTT.

The genes are TRBV18 and TRBJ2-7; 8 bases line up with TRBD1. Germline V CDR1 and CDR2: KGHSH, LQKENI. Trimming cost V 6 bases and J 3 bases; bases outside gene matches: 10. This CDR3 has 15 amino acids. CDR3 sequence (DNA): TGTGCCAGCTCGGGGGGACAGGCCATTATCTACGAGCAGTACTTC. It yields the protein CASSGGQAIIYEQYF.

V and J are TRBV19 and TRBJ1-3, with 7 bases fitting TRBD1. Germline lookup yields CDR1 LNHDA and CDR2 SQIVND (reference sequence). This CDR3 has 15 amino acids. V lost 7 bases and J lost 0; bases outside the gene matches: 6. The CDR3 protein is CASTRTGSSGNTIYF. In nucleotides, the CDR3 is TGTGCCAGTACTCGGACAGGCTCCTCTGGAAACACCATATATTTT.

The chain combines TRBV20-1 with TRBJ2-7; D is ambiguous. The CDR3 length is 11 residues. V was pared by 3 bases and J by 6 bases, with 9 bases between. Germline V gene lookup returns CDR1 DFQATT and CDR2 SNEGSKA (reference sequence). The CDR3 DNA follows: TGCAGTGCTAGGAAGGGCCCCGAGCAGTACTTC. It codes for CSARKGPEQYF.

The V gene is TRBV18, the J gene TRBJ2-3, with D perhaps TRBD1 or TRBD2 (5 bases each). Germline values: CDR1 KGHSH, CDR2 LQKENI. Trimming took 2 bases from V and 1 from J, leaving 13 bases between them. The CDR3 consists of 16 residues. CDR3 amino acids: CASSPEGTSGTDTQYF. The CDR3 region has the DNA TGTGCCAGCTCACCAGAAGGGACCTCTGGCACAGATACGCAGTATTTT.

The CDR3 loop reads CASSLAQGTDTQYF. CDR3 DNA sequence: TGTGCCAGCAGCTTGGCCCAGGGAACAGATACGCAGTATTTT. This chain uses TRBV5-4 with TRBJ2-3; a possible D gene is TRBD1 (5 bases). CDR1 SGHNT and CDR2 YYREEE come from the germline V gene (reference sequence). This CDR3 region has 14 residues. V was pared by 0 bases and J by 3 bases, with 8 bases between.

The chain recombines TRBV7-8 with TRBJ2-1; D is undetermined. Trimming removed 1 base at V and 5 bases at J, with 0 bases between. Germline CDR1 and CDR2: SGHVS and FQNEAQ. This CDR3 spans 11 amino acids. CDR3 region: CASSLDNEQFF. CDR3 coding DNA: TGTGCCAGCAGCTTAGACAATGAGCAGTTCTTC.

Only one count was recorded for this clone. The rearrangement joins TRBV7-2 to TRBJ2-1; 9 nucleotides match TRBD2. The germline V gene encodes CDR1 SGHTA and CDR2 FQGNSA. V was clipped by 5 bases and J by 9 bases; unmatched bases: 11. This CDR3 contains 15 residues. CDR3 sequence: CASSPPGLALGEQFF. The CDR3 coding sequence is TGTGCCAGCAGCCCTCCGGGACTAGCATTAGGTGAGCAGTTCTTC.

This clone showed up just a few times. The chain combines TRBV10-2 with TRBJ2-7, with 10 bases matching TRBD2. Per germline, CDR1 WSHSY and CDR2 SAAADI. The CDR3 runs 14 residues. Unmatched junction bases numbered 5, after V lost 6 bases and J lost 3 bases. The CDR3 sequence is CASRTLAGVYEQYF. DNA of the CDR3: TGCGCCAGCAGAACCCTAGCGGGAGTCTACGAGCAGTACTTC.

V usage is TRBV7-9 and J usage is TRBJ2-2; D possibly corresponds to TRBD1 (6 bases). Germline V gene lookup returns CDR1 SEHNR and CDR2 FQNEAQ (reference sequence). The ends were cut back, 1 base at V and 4 bases at J, with 7 bases in the middle. The CDR3 runs 14 residues. The CDR3 DNA reads TGTGCCAGCAGCTTAGAACAGGGCACCGGGGAGCTGTTTTTT. Translated: CASSLEQGTGELFF.